These 2 T cell receptor beta chains came from one sample sequenced in a study of cytomegalovirus exposure and HLA in healthy donors. PCR used 60 Vbeta primers and 13 Jbeta primers. Using immunoSEQ multiplex PCR, the repertoire was profiled, and TCRdb retains in-frame clones only, with some absent. The sample features about 87,000 clones, with 15% in its top ten. The sample consisted of PBMCs. Source of these receptors: a man aged 50 or older in good health and CMV-seropositive.

This chain joins TRBV27 and TRBJ2-2; 7 nucleotides align to TRBD1. Germline V gives CDR1 MNHEY, CDR2 SMNVEV (reference sequence). This CDR3 spans 14 amino acids. V lost 9 bases and J lost 4; bases outside the gene matches: 8. For the CDR3, the DNA is TGTGCCAGTGGGGACAGCCAGACCACCGGGGAGCTGTTTTTT. As protein: CASGDSQTTGELFF.

This rearrangement joins TRBV18 to TRBJ2-7, with D possibly TRBD1 on 6 matching bases. Germline V gene lookup returns CDR1 KGHSH and CDR2 LQKENI. CDR3 size: 12 residues. V lost 8 bases and J lost 7, with 15 bases in between. The CDR3 loop reads CASTGTFGEQYV. CDR3 bases: TGTGCCAGCACCGGGACATTTGGAGAGCAGTACGTC.